Below are 5 T cell receptor beta chains sequenced from a single sample in a study of T cell responses to AZD1222 COVID-19 vaccine. Produced via immunoSEQ multiplex PCR; TCRdb's table is partial and in-frame only. The sample has around 110,000 clones, 75% to 90% seen once. The starting material was peripheral blood, obtained on day 0 of MenACWY control vaccination. Every receptor here comes from an adult in good health.

V and J are TRBV28 and TRBJ1-2; D not resolved. Trimming removed 2 bases from V and 7 bases from J, with 14 bases in between. The germline V gene encodes CDR1 MDHEN and CDR2 SYDVKM. The CDR3 runs to 14 residues. The CDR3: CASSLSQPVAGYTF. CDR3 coding DNA: TGTGCCAGCAGTTTAAGTCAGCCAGTAGCTGGCTACACCTTC.

V usage is TRBV27 and J usage is TRBJ2-7, with 8 bases lining up with TRBD2. This CDR3 comprises 15 residues. Trimming at V came to 1 base and at J to 2 bases, leaving 4 bases not matched to a gene. Looked up from germline, CDR1 is MNHEY and CDR2 is SMNVEV (reference sequence). CDR3 loop: CASSLYRGGTYEQYF. CDR3 nucleotide sequence: TGTGCCAGCAGTTTATATCGGGGGGGTACCTACGAGCAGTACTTC.

The chain employs TRBV7-9 and TRBJ1-3; TRBD1 aligns across 10 bases. CDR1 SEHNR and CDR2 FQNEAQ come from the germline V gene (reference sequence). Trimming took 5 bases from V and 6 from J; bases not matched to a gene: 13. This CDR3 has 17 amino acids. The CDR3 DNA reads as TGTGCCAGCAGCAGCCCCGGGACAGGGGATTCCAAAAACACCATATATTTT. Protein sequence: CASSSPGTGDSKNTIYF.

This chain links TRBV7-9 with TRBJ1-4; TRBD1 matches 9 bases. Germline V gives CDR1 SEHNR, CDR2 FQNEAQ (reference sequence). V was pared by 1 base and J by 8 bases, with 5 bases of the junction left unmatched. The CDR3 loop spans 15 amino acids. CDR3 amino acids: CASSLGDRDSEKLFF. The CDR3 DNA reads TGTGCCAGCAGCTTAGGGGACAGGGATTCCGAAAAACTGTTTTTT.

This sequence joins TRBV2 and TRBJ2-4; TRBD2 aligns across 14 bases. Germline-derived CDR1 and CDR2 are SNHLY and FYNNEI. Trimming cost V 6 bases and J 6 bases; bases outside gene matches: 10. The CDR3 length is 17 residues. Here the CDR3 reads CASRTTSGGAMGNIQYF. The CDR3 DNA reads TGTGCCAGCAGGACGACTAGCGGGGGGGCGATGGGAAACATTCAGTACTTC.